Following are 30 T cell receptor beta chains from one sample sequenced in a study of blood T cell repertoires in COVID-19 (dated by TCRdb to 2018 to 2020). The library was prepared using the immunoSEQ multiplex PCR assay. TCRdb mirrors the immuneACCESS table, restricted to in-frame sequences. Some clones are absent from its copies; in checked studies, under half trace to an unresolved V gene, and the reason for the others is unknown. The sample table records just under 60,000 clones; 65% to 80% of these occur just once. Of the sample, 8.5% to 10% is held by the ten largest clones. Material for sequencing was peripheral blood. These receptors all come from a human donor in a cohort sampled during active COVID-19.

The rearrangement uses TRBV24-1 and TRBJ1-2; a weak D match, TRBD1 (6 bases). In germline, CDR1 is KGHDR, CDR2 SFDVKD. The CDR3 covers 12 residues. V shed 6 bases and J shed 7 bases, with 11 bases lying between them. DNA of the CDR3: TGTGCCACCAGTACAGGGCAGCGTGGCTACACCTTC. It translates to CATSTGQRGYTF.

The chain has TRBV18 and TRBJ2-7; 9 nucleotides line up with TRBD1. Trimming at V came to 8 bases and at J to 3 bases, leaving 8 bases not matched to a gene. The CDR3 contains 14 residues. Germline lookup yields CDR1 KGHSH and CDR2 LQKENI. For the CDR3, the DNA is TGTGCCAGCCGTAAACAGGGGGCGAGCTACGAGCAGTACTTC. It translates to CASRKQGASYEQYF.

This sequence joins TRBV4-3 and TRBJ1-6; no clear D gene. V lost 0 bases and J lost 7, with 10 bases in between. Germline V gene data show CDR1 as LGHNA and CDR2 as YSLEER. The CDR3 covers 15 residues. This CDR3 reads CASSQDGEQNSPLHF. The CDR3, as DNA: TGCGCCAGCAGCCAAGATGGGGAGCAAAATTCACCCCTCCACTTT.

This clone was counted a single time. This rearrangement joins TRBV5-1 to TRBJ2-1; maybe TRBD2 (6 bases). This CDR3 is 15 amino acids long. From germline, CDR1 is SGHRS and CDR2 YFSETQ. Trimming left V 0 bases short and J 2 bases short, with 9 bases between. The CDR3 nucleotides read TGCGCCAGCAGCTTGGTTAGCGGACCCTACAATGAGCAGTTCTTC. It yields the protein CASSLVSGPYNEQFF.

In nucleotides, the CDR3 is TGTGCCAGCAGCCAGGGCAGCGGAGGTAGCACAGATACGCAGTATTTT. It yields the protein CASSQGSGGSTDTQYF. V is TRBV3-1 (or the pseudogene TRBV3-2) and J is TRBJ2-3; TRBD2 might be the D (5 bases). V was trimmed by 3 bases and J by 0 bases, leaving 13 bases between them. This CDR3 is 16 amino acids long. Germline V gene sequence: CDR1 LGHDT, CDR2 YNNKEL (reference sequence).

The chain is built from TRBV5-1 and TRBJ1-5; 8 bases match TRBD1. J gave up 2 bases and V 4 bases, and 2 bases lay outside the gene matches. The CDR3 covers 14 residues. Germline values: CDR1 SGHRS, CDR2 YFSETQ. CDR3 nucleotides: TGCGCCAGCAGCGAACAGGGGGGCAATCAGCCCCAGCATTTT. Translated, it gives CASSEQGGNQPQHF.

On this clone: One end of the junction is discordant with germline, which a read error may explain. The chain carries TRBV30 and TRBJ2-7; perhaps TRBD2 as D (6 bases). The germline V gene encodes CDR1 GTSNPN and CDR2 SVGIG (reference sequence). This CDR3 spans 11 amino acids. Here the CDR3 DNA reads TGTGCCTGGAGTGTCCGAGGGGAGGCCAACTTC. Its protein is CAWSVRGEANF.

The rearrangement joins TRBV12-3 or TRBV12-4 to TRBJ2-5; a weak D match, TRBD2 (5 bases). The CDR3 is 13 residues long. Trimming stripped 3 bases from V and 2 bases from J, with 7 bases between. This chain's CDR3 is CASSFGEQETQYF. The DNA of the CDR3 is TGTGCCAGCAGTTTTGGGGAGCAAGAGACCCAGTACTTC.

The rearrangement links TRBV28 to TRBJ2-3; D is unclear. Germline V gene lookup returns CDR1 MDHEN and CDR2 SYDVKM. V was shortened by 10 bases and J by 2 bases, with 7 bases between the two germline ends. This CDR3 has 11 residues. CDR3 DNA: TGTGCCACCGGTCTCACAGATACGCAGTATTTT. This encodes CATGLTDTQYF. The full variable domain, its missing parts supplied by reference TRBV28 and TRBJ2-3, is DVKVTQSSRYLVKRTGEKVFLECVQDMDHENMFWYRQDPGLGLRLIYFSYDVKMKEKGDIPEGYSVSREKKERFSLILESASTNQTSMYLCATGLTDTQYFGPGTRLTVL.

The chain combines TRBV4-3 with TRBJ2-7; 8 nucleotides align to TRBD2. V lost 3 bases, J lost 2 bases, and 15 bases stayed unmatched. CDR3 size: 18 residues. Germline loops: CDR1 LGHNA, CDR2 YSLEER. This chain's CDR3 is CASSQGTGGAGGPYEQYF. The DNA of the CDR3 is TGCGCCAGCAGCCAGGGCACCGGGGGGGCGGGAGGTCCCTACGAGCAGTACTTC.

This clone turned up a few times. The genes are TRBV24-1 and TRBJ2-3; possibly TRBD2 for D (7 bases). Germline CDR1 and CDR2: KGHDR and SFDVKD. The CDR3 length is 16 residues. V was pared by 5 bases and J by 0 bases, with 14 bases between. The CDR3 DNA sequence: TGTGCCACCAGTGCCGCAGGGAGGGGGAGCACAGATACGCAGTATTTT. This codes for CATSAAGRGSTDTQYF.

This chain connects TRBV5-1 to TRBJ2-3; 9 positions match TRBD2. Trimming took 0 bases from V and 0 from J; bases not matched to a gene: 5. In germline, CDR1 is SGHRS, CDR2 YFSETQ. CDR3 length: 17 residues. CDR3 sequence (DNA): TGCGCCAGCAGCTTGGCCCTTACTAGCGGGAGCACAGATACGCAGTATTTT. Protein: CASSLALTSGSTDTQYF.

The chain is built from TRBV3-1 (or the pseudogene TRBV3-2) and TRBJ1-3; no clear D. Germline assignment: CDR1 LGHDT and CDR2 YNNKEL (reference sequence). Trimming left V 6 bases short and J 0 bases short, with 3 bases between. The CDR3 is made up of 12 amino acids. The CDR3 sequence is CASRSSGNTIYF. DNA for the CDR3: TGTGCCAGCAGGAGCTCTGGAAACACCATATATTTT.

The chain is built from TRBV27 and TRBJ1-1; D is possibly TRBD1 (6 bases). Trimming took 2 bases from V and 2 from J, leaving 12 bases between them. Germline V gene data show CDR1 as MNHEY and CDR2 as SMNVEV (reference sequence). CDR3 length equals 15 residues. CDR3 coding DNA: TGTGCCAGCAGTTTAACGATAGGGGGTAACACTGAAGCTTTCTTT. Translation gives CASSLTIGGNTEAFF.

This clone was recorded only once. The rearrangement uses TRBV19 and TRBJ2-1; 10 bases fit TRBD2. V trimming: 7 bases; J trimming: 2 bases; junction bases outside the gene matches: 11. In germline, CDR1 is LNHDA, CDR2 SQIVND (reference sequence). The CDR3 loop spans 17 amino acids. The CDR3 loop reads CASTVASGSNTYNEQFF. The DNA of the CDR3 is TGTGCCAGTACAGTAGCTAGCGGGAGCAACACCTACAATGAGCAGTTCTTC. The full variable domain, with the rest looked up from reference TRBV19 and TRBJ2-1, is DGGITQSPKYLFRKEGQNVTLSCEQNLNHDAMYWYRQDPGQGLRLIYYSQIVNDFQKGDIAEGYSVSREKKESFPLTVTSAQKNPTAFYLCASTVASGSNTYNEQFFGPGTRLTVL.

CDR3 in amino acids: CASSLGVREAFF. DNA of the CDR3: TGCGCCAGCAGCTTGGGAGTCAGGGAAGCTTTCTTT. The chain joins TRBV5-1 to TRBJ1-1; no clear D. CDR1 is SGHRS and CDR2 is YFSETQ in the germline V gene. CDR3 length: 12 amino acids. V was pared by 0 bases and J by 8 bases, with 8 bases between.

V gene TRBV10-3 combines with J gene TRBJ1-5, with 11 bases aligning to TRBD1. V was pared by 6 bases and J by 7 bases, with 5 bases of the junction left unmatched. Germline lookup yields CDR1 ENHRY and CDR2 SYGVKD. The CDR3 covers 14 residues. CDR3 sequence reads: CAIRDGTGGQPQHF. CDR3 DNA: TGTGCCATCAGGGACGGGACAGGGGGACAGCCCCAGCATTTT.

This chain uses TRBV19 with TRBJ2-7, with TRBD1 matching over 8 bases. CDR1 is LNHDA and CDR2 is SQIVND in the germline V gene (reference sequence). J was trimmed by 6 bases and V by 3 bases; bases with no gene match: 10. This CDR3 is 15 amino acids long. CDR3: CASSIKTGAVSEQYF. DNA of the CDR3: TGTGCCAGTAGTATTAAGACAGGGGCCGTGAGCGAGCAGTACTTC.

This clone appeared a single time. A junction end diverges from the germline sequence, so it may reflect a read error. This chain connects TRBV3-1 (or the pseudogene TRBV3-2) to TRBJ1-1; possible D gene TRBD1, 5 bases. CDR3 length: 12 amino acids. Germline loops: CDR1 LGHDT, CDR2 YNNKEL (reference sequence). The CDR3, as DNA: TGTGCCAGCAGCCAAGGGGCCGGGACTGCTCTCTTT. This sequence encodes CASSQGAGTALF.

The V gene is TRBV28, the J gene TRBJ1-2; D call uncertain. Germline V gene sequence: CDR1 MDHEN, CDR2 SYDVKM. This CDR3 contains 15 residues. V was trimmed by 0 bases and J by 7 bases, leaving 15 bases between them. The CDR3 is CASSLWGNRAAGYTF. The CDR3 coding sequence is TGTGCCAGCAGTTTATGGGGTAACCGTGCGGCTGGCTACACCTTC.

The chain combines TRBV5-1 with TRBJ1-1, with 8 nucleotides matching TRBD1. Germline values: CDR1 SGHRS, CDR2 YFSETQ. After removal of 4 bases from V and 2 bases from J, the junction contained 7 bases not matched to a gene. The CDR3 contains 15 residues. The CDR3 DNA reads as TGCGCCAGCAGCGGCACCCAGGGGGCTAACACTGAAGCTTTCTTT. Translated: CASSGTQGANTEAFF.

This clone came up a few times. The CDR3 loop is CASSSRGRNTGELFF. The CDR3, as DNA: TGTGCCAGCAGTTCTAGGGGGAGAAACACCGGGGAGCTGTTTTTT. V and J are TRBV6-5 and TRBJ2-2; a weak D match, TRBD1 (6 bases). Germline V gene sequence: CDR1 MNHEY, CDR2 SVGAGI. V lost 4 bases and J lost 2, with 11 bases in between. The length of the CDR3 is 15 residues.

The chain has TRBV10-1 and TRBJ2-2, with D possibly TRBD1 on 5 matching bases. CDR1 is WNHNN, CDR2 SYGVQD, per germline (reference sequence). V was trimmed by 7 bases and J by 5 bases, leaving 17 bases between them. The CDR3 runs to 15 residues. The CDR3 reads CASKPGIPGTGELFF. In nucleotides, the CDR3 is TGCGCCAGCAAACCAGGGATTCCAGGAACCGGGGAGCTGTTTTTT.

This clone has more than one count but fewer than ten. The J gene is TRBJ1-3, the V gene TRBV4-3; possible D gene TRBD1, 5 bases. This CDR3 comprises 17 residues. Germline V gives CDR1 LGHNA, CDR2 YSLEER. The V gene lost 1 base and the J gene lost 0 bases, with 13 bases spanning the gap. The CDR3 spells CASSQGTGSTSGNTIYF. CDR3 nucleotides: TGCGCCAGCAGCCAAGGCACAGGCTCCACCTCTGGAAACACCATATATTTT.

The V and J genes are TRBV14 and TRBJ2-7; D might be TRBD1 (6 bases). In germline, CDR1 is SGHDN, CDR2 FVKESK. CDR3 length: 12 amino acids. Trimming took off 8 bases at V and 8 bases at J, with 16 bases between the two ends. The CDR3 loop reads CASGPGTGKQYF. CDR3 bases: TGTGCCAGCGGCCCGGGAACAGGGAAGCAGTACTTC.

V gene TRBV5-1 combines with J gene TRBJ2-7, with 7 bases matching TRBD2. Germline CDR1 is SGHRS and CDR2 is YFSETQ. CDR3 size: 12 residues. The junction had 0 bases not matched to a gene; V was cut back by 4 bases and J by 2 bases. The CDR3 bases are TGCGCCAGCAGCGGGACTACCTACGAGCAGTACTTC. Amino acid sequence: CASSGTTYEQYF.

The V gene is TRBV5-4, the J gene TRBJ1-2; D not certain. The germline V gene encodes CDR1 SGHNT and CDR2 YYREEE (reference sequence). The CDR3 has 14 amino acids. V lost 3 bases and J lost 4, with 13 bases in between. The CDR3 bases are TGTGCCAGCAGCTCCTCCACGGGGTTCTATGGCTACACCTTC. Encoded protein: CASSSSTGFYGYTF.

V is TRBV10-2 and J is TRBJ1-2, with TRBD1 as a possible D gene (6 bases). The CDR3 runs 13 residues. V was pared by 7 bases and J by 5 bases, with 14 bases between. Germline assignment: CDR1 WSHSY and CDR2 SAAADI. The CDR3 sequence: CASTAGQKYGYTF. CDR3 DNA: TGCGCCAGCACGGCCGGACAGAAATATGGCTACACCTTC.

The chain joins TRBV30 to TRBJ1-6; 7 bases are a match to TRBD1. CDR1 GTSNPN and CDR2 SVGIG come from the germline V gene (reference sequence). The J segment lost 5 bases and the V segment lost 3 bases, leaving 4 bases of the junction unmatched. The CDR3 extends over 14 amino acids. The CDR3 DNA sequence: TGTGCCTGGAGGAGGGGGACAGATAATTCACCCCTCCACTTT. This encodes CAWRRGTDNSPLHF. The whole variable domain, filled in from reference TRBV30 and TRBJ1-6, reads SQTIHQWPATLVQPVGSPLSLECTVEGTSNPNLYWYRQAAGRGLQLLFYSVGIGQISSEVPQNLSASRPQDRQFILSSKKLLLSDSGFYLCAWRRGTDNSPLHFGNGTRLTVT.

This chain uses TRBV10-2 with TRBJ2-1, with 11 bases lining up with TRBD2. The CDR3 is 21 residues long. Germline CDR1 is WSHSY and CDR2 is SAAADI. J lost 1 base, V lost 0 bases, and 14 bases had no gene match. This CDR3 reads CASSESVPGGTSGSSYNEQFF. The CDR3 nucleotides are TGCGCCAGCAGTGAGTCGGTACCAGGGGGGACTAGCGGCTCATCCTACAATGAGCAGTTCTTC.